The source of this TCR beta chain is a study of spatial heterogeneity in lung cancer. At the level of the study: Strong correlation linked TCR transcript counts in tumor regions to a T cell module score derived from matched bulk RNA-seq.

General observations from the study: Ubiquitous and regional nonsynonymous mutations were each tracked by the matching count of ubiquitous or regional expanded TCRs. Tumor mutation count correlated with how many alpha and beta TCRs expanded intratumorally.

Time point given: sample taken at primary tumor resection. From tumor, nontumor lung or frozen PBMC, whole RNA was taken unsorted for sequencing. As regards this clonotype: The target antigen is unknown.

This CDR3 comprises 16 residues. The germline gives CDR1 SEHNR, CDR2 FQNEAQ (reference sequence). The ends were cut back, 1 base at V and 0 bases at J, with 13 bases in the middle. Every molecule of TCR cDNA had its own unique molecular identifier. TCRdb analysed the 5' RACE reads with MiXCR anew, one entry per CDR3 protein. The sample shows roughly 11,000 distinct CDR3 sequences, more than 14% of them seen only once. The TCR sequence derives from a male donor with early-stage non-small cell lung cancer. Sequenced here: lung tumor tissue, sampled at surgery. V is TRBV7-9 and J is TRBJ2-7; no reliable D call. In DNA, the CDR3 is TGTGCCAGCAGCTTAGTTTTTAAAACCGGCTCCTACGAGCAGTACTTC. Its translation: CASSLVFKTGSYEQYF.